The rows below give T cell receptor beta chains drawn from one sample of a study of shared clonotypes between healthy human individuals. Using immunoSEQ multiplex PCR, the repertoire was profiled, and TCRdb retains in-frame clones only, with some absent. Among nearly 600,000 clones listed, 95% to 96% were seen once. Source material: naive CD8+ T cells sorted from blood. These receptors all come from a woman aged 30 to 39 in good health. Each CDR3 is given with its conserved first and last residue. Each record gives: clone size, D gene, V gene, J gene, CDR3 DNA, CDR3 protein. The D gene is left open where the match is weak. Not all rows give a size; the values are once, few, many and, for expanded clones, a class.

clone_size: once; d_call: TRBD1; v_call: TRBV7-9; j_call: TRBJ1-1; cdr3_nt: TGTGCCAGCAGTTTAGCGGGACAGGGGTATCCTGAAGCTTTCTTT; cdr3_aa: CASSLAGQGYPEAFF
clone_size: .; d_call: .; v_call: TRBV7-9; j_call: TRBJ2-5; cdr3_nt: TGTGCCAGCAGTCAACTTCTGGGCACGGTCAAAGAGACCCAGTACTTC; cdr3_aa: CASSQLLGTVKETQYF
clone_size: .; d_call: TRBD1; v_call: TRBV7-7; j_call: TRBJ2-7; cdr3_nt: TGTGCCAGCAGTCACGACAGGGTATCCGAGCAGTACTTC; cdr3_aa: CASSHDRVSEQYF
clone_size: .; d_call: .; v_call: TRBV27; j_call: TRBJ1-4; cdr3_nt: TGTGCCAGCAGTTTTCGTCGAGGTAGTAATGAAAAACTGTTTTTT; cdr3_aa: CASSFRRGSNEKLFF
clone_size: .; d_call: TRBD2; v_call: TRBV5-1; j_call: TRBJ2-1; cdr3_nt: TGCGCCAGCAGTCGTAGCGGGCCGTGGGATGAGCAGTTCTTC; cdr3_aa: CASSRSGPWDEQFF
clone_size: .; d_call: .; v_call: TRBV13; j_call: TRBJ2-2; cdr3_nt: TGTGCCAGCAGCTTACAGCTCACCGGGGAGCTGTTTTTT; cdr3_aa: CASSLQLTGELFF
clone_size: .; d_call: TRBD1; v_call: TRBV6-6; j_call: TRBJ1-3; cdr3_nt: TGTGCCAGCCTGGGACAGGCAAGCTCTGGAAACACCATATATTTT; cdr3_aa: CASLGQASSGNTIYF
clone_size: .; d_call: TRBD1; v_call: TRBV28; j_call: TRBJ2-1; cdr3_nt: TGTGCCAGCAGTTTTTCAAGCTCGACAGGGGGCATCTCCTACAATGAGCAGTTCTTC; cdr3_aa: CASSFSSSTGGISYNEQFF
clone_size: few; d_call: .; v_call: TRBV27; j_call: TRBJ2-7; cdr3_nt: TGTGCCAGCCTCGGGGGGCCGGGGAGGGAGCAGTACTTC; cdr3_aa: CASLGGPGREQYF
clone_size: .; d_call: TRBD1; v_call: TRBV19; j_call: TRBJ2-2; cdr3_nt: TGTGCCAGTGCAAAGGGACAGACACTGACCGGGGAGCTGTTTTTT; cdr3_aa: CASAKGQTLTGELFF
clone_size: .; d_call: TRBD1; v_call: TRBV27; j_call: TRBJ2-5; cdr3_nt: TGTGCCAGCAGTTCCCGCCGGGACAGGGTGGGGGAGACCCAGTACTTC; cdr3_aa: CASSSRRDRVGETQYF
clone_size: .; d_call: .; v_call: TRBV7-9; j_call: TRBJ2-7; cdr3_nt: TGTGCCAGCAGCTTAGGCGAGACAGCCTCCTACGAGCAGTACTTC; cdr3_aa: CASSLGETASYEQYF
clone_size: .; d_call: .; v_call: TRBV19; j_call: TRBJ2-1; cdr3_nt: TGTGCCAGTAGTTTCCCGGCGGTCGGGTCCTACAATGAGCAGTTCTTC; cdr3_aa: CASSFPAVGSYNEQFF
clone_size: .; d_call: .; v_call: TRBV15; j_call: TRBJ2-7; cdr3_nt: TGTGCCACCAGCAGGCTCCGGGACCCAGTAGGCGAGCAGTACTTC; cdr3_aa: CATSRLRDPVGEQYF
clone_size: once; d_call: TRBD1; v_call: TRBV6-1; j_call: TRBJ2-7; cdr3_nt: TGTGCCAGCAGTCCAAGGGACAGAACCTACGAGCAGTACTTC; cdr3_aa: CASSPRDRTYEQYF
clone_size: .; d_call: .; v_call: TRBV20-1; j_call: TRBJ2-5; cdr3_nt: TGCAGTGCTAGCGGCTTAGGGACCCAGTACTTC; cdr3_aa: CSASGLGTQYF
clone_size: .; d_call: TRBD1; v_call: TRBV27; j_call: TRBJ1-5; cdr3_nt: TGTGCCAGCAGCCGGACAGGGAATCAGCCCCAGCATTTT; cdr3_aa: CASSRTGNQPQHF
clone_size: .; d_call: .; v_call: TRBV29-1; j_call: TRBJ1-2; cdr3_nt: TGCAGCGTTGACTTCACACGGGAGGAGTACTATGGCTACACCTTC; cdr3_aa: CSVDFTREEYYGYTF
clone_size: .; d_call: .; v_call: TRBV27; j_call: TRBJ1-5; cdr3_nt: TGTGCCAGCATTAGACCGGGCAAGCCCCAGCATTTT; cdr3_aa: CASIRPGKPQHF
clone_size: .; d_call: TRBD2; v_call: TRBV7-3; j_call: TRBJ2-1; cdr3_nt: TGTGCCAGCAGCGCCGGGACTAGCGGGAGCGATGAGCAGTTCTTC; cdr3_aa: CASSAGTSGSDEQFF
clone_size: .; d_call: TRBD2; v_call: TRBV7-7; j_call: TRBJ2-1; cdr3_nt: TGTGCCAGCAGCTTGGGACTAGCGGGAAACAATGAGCAGTTCTTC; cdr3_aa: CASSLGLAGNNEQFF
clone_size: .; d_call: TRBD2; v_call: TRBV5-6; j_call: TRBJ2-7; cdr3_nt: TGTGCCAGCAGCCTGGGACTAGCGGGTTTTTCCTACGAGCAGTACTTC; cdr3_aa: CASSLGLAGFSYEQYF
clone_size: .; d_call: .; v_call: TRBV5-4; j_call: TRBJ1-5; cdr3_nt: TGTGCCAGCAGCTTGGTTGGCAGCAATCAGCCCCAGCATTTT; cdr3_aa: CASSLVGSNQPQHF
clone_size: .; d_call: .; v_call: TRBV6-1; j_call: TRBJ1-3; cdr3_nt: TGTGCCAGCAGTGAACCTGCGCAGGACAGAAGAAACACCATATATTTT; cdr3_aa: CASSEPAQDRRNTIYF
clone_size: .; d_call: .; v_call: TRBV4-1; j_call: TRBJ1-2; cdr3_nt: TGCGCCAGCAGCCAATTCTCCAGGCCTAACTATGGCTACACCTTC; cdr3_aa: CASSQFSRPNYGYTF
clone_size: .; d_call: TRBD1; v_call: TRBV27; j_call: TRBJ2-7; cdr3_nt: TGTGCCAGCAGCCTCGTAGGGACAGGATCCTACGAGCAGTACTTC; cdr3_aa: CASSLVGTGSYEQYF
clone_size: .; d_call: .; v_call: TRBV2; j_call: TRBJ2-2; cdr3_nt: TGTGCCAGCAGTGATAGTAGTCAGGTTAACACCGGGGAGCTGTTTTTT; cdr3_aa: CASSDSSQVNTGELFF
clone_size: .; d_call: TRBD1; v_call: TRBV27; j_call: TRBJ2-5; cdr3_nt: TGTGCCAGCAGGGCTGGACAGGGAAACCAAGAGACCCAGTACTTC; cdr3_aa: CASRAGQGNQETQYF
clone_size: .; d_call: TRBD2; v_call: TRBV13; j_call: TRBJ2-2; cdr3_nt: TGTGCCAGCACTGTGGTGGGGGGGACCGGGGAGCTGTTTTTT; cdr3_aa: CASTVVGGTGELFF
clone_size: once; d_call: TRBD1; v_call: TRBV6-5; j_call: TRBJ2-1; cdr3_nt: TGTGCCAGCCTACAGGGGGCTTACAATGAGCAGTTCTTC; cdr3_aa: CASLQGAYNEQFF
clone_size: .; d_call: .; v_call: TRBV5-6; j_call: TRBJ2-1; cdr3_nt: TGTGCCAGCAGTTGGGACCGCCACAATGAGCAGTTCTTC; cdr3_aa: CASSWDRHNEQFF
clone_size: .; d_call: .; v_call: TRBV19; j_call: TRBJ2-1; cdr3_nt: TGTGCCAGTGGCGCTACGACAGGTCTACCCTACAATGAGCAGTTCTTC; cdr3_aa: CASGATTGLPYNEQFF
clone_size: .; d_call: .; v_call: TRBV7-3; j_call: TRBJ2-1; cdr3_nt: TGTGCCAGCAGCTTAAATGGGGACGGACCATACAATGAGCAGTTCTTC; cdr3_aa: CASSLNGDGPYNEQFF
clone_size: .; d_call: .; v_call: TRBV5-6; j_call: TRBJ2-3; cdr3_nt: TGTGCCAGCAGCGAGGACTTCGCGTTGGGAGATACGCAGTATTTT; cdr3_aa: CASSEDFALGDTQYF
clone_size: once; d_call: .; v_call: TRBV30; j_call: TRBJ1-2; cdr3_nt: TGTGCCTGGAGTCCTACGGAAGGGACCTATCTCTATCGCTACACCTTC; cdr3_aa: CAWSPTEGTYLYRYTF
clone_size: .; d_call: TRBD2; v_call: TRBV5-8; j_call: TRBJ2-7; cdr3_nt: TGTGCCAGCAGCTCTAGCGGGCTTTCCTACGAGCAGTACTTC; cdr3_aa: CASSSSGLSYEQYF
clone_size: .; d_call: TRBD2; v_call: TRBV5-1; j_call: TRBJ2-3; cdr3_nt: TGCGCCAGCAGCTTGACCCCGGGACTAGCGGGAGAAGGGGAAACAGATACGCAGTATTTT; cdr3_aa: CASSLTPGLAGEGETDTQYF
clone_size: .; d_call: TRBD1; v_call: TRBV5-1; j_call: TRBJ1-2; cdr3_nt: TGCGCCAGCAGCTTACTGACAGGGGGCGACTATGGCTACACCTTC; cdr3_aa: CASSLLTGGDYGYTF
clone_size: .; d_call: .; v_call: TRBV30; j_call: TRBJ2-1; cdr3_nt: TGTGCCTGGAGTGTAGCATACTACAATGAGCAGTTCTTC; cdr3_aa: CAWSVAYYNEQFF
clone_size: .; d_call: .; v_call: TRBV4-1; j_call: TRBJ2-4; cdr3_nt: TGCGCCAGCAGCCAAGAAGAAGGCGCACTCCAAAACATTCAGTACTTC; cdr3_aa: CASSQEEGALQNIQYF
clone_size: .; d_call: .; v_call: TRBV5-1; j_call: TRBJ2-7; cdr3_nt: TGCGCCAGCAGCGACAGCTCCTACGAGCAGTACTTC; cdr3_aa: CASSDSSYEQYF
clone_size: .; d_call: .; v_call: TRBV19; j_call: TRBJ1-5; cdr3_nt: TGTGCCAGTAGTATTTGGCTATCGAGCAATCAGCCCCAGCATTTT; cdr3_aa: CASSIWLSSNQPQHF